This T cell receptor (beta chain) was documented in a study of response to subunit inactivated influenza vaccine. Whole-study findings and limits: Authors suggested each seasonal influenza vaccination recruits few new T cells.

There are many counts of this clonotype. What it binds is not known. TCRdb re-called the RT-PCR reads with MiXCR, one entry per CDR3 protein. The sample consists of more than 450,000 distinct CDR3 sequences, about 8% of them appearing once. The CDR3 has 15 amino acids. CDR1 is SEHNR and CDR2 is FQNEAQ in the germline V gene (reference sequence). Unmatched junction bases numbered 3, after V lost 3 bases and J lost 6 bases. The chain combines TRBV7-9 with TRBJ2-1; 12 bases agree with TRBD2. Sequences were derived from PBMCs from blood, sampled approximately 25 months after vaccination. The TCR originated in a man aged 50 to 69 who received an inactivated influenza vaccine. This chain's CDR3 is CASSFTSGGLNEQFF. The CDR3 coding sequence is TGTGCCAGCAGCTTCACTAGCGGGGGGCTCAATGAGCAGTTCTTC.